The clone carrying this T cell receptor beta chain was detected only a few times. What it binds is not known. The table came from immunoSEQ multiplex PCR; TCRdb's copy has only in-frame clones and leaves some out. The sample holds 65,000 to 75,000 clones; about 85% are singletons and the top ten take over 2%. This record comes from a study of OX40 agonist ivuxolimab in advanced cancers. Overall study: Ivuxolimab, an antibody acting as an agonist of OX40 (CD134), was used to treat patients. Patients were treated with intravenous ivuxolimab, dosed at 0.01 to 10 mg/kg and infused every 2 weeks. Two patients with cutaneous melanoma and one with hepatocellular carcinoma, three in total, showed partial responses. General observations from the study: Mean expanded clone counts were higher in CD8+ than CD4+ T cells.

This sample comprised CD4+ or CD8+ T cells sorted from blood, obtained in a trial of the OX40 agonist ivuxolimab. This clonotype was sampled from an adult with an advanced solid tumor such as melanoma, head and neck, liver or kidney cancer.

CDR3 coding DNA: TGTGCCAGCAGCTTAGGGACAGTCGAGACCCAGTACTTC. Amino acids: CASSLGTVETQYF. The chain couples TRBV7-3 to TRBJ2-5; 7 bases map to TRBD1. The CDR3 runs to 13 residues. Germline V CDR1 and CDR2: SGHTA, FQGTGA. V lost 2 bases to trimming and J lost 5 bases; unmatched junction nucleotides: 2.